The rows below give T cell receptor beta chains drawn from one sample of a study of CD8 T cells in ankylosing spondylitis. A single record per CDR3 protein comes from TCRdb applying MiXCR to the 5' RACE reads. This table holds under 200,000 distinct CDR3 sequences, roughly 11% found once. Sample: blood, either unsorted or a sorted T cell fraction (not recorded which). These receptor sequences come from a male donor with ankylosing spondylitis or in good health (not recorded which). Both conserved end residues are part of each CDR3. A D gene is named only where the DNA matches it firmly. Clone size appears in some rows only: once, few, many, or a class for an expanded clone.

J: TRBJ2-1
V: TRBV2
D: .
size: .
CDR3: CASSVWSYNEQFF
DNA: TGTGCCAGCAGTGTTTGGAGTTACAATGAGCAGTTCTTC

J: TRBJ2-5
V: TRBV5-6
D: .
size: many
CDR3: CASSLYRSFGETQYF
DNA: TGTGCCAGCAGCTTGTATAGGTCTTTTGGGGAGACCCAGTACTTC

J: TRBJ2-1
V: TRBV29-1
D: TRBD1
size: many
CDR3: CSARTGSYNEQFF
DNA: TGCAGCGCCCGGACAGGGAGCTACAATGAGCAGTTCTTC

J: TRBJ1-3
V: TRBV6-5
D: .
size: .
CDR3: CASSYEGPASGNTIYF
DNA: TGTGCCAGCAGTTACGAGGGCCCGGCCTCTGGAAACACCATATATTTT

J: TRBJ2-7
V: TRBV11-2
D: .
size: .
CDR3: CASSLDKTPYEQYF
DNA: TGTGCCAGCAGCCTAGACAAAACGCCCTACGAGCAGTACTTC

J: TRBJ1-1
V: TRBV20-1
D: .
size: many
CDR3: CSAYSGESMNTEAFF
DNA: TGCAGTGCTTACTCAGGGGAGAGCATGAACACTGAAGCTTTCTTT

J: TRBJ2-5
V: TRBV29-1
D: .
size: many
CDR3: CSVRKGTDKETQYF
DNA: TGCAGCGTCCGCAAAGGGACGGATAAAGAGACCCAGTACTTC

J: TRBJ2-1
V: TRBV7-2
D: TRBD2
size: .
CDR3: CASSFSSVAGAQYNEQFF
DNA: TGTGCCAGCAGCTTCAGCTCGGTAGCGGGGGCTCAGTACAATGAGCAGTTCTTC

J: TRBJ1-2
V: TRBV5-1
D: .
size: many
CDR3: CASSLTGGYTF
DNA: TGCGCCAGCAGCCTCACAGGAGGCTACACCTTC

J: TRBJ1-1
V: TRBV5-1
D: .
size: many
CDR3: CASSSPVSAVGAFF
DNA: TGCGCCAGCAGCTCCCCCGTCTCGGCGGTGGGGGCTTTCTTT

J: TRBJ2-1
V: TRBV11-1
D: TRBD2
size: .
CDR3: CASSYRVSGRAQEQFF
DNA: TGTGCCAGCAGCTACAGGGTTAGCGGGAGGGCCCAGGAGCAGTTCTTC

J: TRBJ2-3
V: TRBV7-8
D: .
size: many
CDR3: CASSPRVGGTDTQYF
DNA: TGTGCCAGCAGCCCGCGAGTAGGGGGCACAGATACGCAGTATTTT

J: TRBJ1-5
V: TRBV10-3
D: .
size: many
CDR3: CAISREDQPQHF
DNA: TGTGCCATCAGCAGGGAAGATCAGCCCCAGCATTTT

J: TRBJ2-7
V: TRBV12-3/TRBV12-4
D: TRBD1
size: many
CDR3: CASSPDGQGFDEQYF
DNA: TGTGCCAGCAGTCCCGACGGACAGGGGTTTGACGAGCAGTACTTC

J: TRBJ2-7
V: TRBV9
D: .
size: many
CDR3: CASSALPGGRTYEQYF
DNA: TGTGCCAGCAGCGCCCTACCAGGAGGCCGGACCTACGAGCAGTACTTC

J: TRBJ1-4
V: TRBV12-3/TRBV12-4
D: TRBD1
size: few
CDR3: CASSQGAFEKLFF
DNA: TGTGCCAGCAGTCAGGGGGCGTTTGAAAAACTGTTTTTT

J: TRBJ1-5
V: TRBV28
D: .
size: .
CDR3: CASSLPGSNQPQHF
DNA: TGTGCCAGCAGTTTACCGGGATCCAATCAGCCCCAGCATTTT

J: TRBJ2-1
V: TRBV6-2/TRBV6-3
D: .
size: once
CDR3: CASRPREQGIDEQFF
DNA: TGTGCCAGCAGGCCCCGGGAACAGGGAATAGATGAGCAGTTCTTC

J: TRBJ2-1
V: TRBV7-8
D: .
size: few
CDR3: CASSAYESHSYNEQFF
DNA: TGTGCCAGCAGCGCCTACGAGTCTCACTCCTACAATGAGCAGTTCTTC

J: TRBJ1-1
V: TRBV29-1
D: TRBD1
size: few
CDR3: CSGSGTGSFTEAFF
DNA: TGCAGCGGATCCGGGACAGGGAGTTTCACTGAAGCTTTCTTT

J: TRBJ2-3
V: TRBV7-9
D: .
size: few
CDR3: CASSLYPDGSTDTQYF
DNA: TGTGCCAGCAGCTTATATCCGGACGGGAGCACAGATACGCAGTATTTT

J: TRBJ2-7
V: TRBV5-1
D: TRBD2
size: many
CDR3: CASADGTSGSDEQYF
DNA: TGCGCCAGCGCAGACGGGACTAGCGGGAGCGACGAGCAGTACTTC